These 18 T cell receptor beta chains share one sample of origin, sequenced in a study of CD8 T cells in Susac syndrome. The RNA, roughly 0.5 to 1 ug, was put through reverse transcription using random hexamers. One entry per CDR3 protein, called by TCRdb with MiXCR from the immunoSEQ multiplex PCR reads. The sample lists around 230,000 distinct CDR3 sequences, 95% occurring once. The sample comprised CD4+ T cells from PBMCs. The receptors derive from a human donor with multiple sclerosis.

The chain employs TRBV20-1 and TRBJ2-5; 12 positions match TRBD2. Trimming took 8 bases from V and 1 from J; bases not matched to a gene: 11. CDR3 length equals 16 residues. Germline CDR1 and CDR2: DFQATT and SNEGSKA (reference sequence). The CDR3 bases are TGCAGTCGGGTCCCACTAGCGGGGGGCCTCCAAGAGACCCAGTACTTC. This codes for CSRVPLAGGLQETQYF.

The rearrangement joins TRBV20-1 to TRBJ2-1; TRBD1 matches at 10 bases. The germline V gene encodes CDR1 DFQATT and CDR2 SNEGSKA (reference sequence). The trim removed 6 bases at V and 2 bases at J, leaving 4 bases unmatched. The CDR3 consists of 14 residues. CDR3 in DNA: TGCAGTGCCACCGGGACAGGGGCCTACAATGAGCAGTTCTTC. The encoded protein is CSATGTGAYNEQFF.

This rearrangement joins TRBV20-1 to TRBJ2-1; D is ambiguous. The germline CDR1 and CDR2 sequences are DFQATT and SNEGSKA (reference sequence). Deletions cut 5 bases from V and 2 bases from J, with 13 bases between. The CDR3 extends over 14 amino acids. The chain's CDR3 is CSARRMSTYNEQFF. In DNA form, the CDR3 reads TGCAGTGCTCGACGCATGAGTACCTACAATGAGCAGTTCTTC.

J is TRBJ1-6 and V is TRBV10-3; 9 nucleotides match TRBD1. CDR1 ENHRY and CDR2 SYGVKD come from the germline V gene. This CDR3 spans 14 amino acids. V gave up 3 bases and J gave up 7 bases; unmatched junction bases: 1. The CDR3 is CAISEGTGNSPLHF. The CDR3 coding sequence is TGTGCCATCAGTGAAGGGACAGGGAATTCACCCCTCCACTTT.

The chain combines TRBV28 with TRBJ1-5; 7 bases are shared with TRBD1. Unmatched junction bases numbered 6, after V lost 5 bases and J lost 2 bases. Germline CDR1 reads MDHEN; CDR2 reads SYDVKM. The CDR3 sequence is 15 residues long. In DNA form, the CDR3 reads TGTGCCAGCAGTCGGGACAGCTCGGGCAATCAGCCCCAGCATTTT. It is translated as CASSRDSSGNQPQHF.

V and J are TRBV29-1 and TRBJ2-7; 11 bases are a match to TRBD1. Germline CDR1 reads SQVTM; CDR2 reads ANQGSEA. CDR3 length equals 15 residues. Losses at the gene ends were 4 bases for V and 3 bases for J; bases not matched to a gene: 8. CDR3 nucleotide sequence: TGCAGCGTTGGGCGAGTGGACAGGGGGCGCTACGAGCAGTACTTC. As protein: CSVGRVDRGRYEQYF.

The rearrangement links TRBV29-1 to TRBJ2-2; D may be TRBD1 or TRBD2 (5 bases each). The CDR3 is 16 amino acids. Trimming took 3 bases from V and 7 from J, leaving 21 bases between them. Looked up from germline, CDR1 is SQVTM and CDR2 is ANQGSEA. CDR3 nucleotide sequence: TGCAGCGTTGACCGGGGCGGCGGACGGTCAGGCGGGGAGCTGTTTTTT. Translating it yields CSVDRGGGRSGGELFF.

A single count supports this clonotype. V gene TRBV29-1 combines with J gene TRBJ2-7; 12 bases match TRBD2. CDR1 and CDR2 from the germline V gene are SQVTM and ANQGSEA. The CDR3 consists of 17 residues. Trimming removed 4 bases from V and 0 bases from J; junction bases left unmatched: 10. The CDR3 sequence: CSVAHLAGGWSSYEQYF. The CDR3 DNA is TGCAGCGTTGCGCATCTAGCGGGAGGGTGGAGCTCCTACGAGCAGTACTTC.

This clonotype was detected only once. V and J are TRBV7-9 and TRBJ2-7, with 8 bases identical to TRBD2. This CDR3 has 13 residues. The V segment lost 3 bases and the J segment 7 bases; nucleotides outside the gene matches: 5. From germline, CDR1 is SEHNR and CDR2 FQNEAQ (reference sequence). The CDR3 DNA reads TGTGCCAGCAGCTTCGGACTAGCAGAGGAGCAGTACTTC. Its translation is CASSFGLAEEQYF.

A note on this clonotype: A junction end diverges from the germline sequence, so it may reflect a read error. The chain joins TRBV7-7 to TRBJ2-3; possibly TRBD2 for D (5 bases). The CDR3 length is 16 residues. Germline lookup yields CDR1 SSHAT and CDR2 FNYEAQ (reference sequence). In nucleotides, the CDR3 is TGTGCTAGCAGCTGGGAGTTAGGAGAGCGCACAGATACGCAGTATTTT. Translation gives CASSWELGERTDTQYF.

The rearrangement uses TRBV10-3 and TRBJ1-1; D possibly corresponds to TRBD1 (5 bases). V lost 7 bases and J lost 1, with 13 bases in between. CDR3 size: 14 residues. CDR1 ENHRY and CDR2 SYGVKD come from the germline V gene. The CDR3 sequence: CAINRTPGNTEAFF. For the CDR3, the DNA is TGTGCCATCAACAGGACCCCGGGGAACACTGAAGCTTTCTTT.

This clonotype was seen once. The rearrangement links TRBV2 to TRBJ1-3; D not resolved. V gave up 2 bases and J gave up 2 bases, with 10 bases separating them. This CDR3 is 15 amino acids long. Germline lookup yields CDR1 SNHLY and CDR2 FYNNEI. The CDR3 DNA reads TGTGCCAGCAGTGAACAGATGCCAGCTGGAAACACCATATATTTT. Its translation is CASSEQMPAGNTIYF.

This clonotype occurred once. The chain links TRBV12-3 or TRBV12-4 to TRBJ2-5; tentative D call: TRBD2 (5 bases). The CDR3 sequence is 17 residues long. V lost 5 bases to trimming and J lost 5 bases, with 24 bases between them. For the CDR3, the DNA is TGTGCCAGCAGTACAACGCCAGGACGAGAGGGTACGGAGACCCAGTACTTC. Its translation is CASSTTPGREGTETQYF.

The CDR3 sequence: CASSGGMLSYEQYF. CDR3 DNA: TGTGCCAGCAGCGGTGGGATGCTCTCCTACGAGCAGTACTTC. V is TRBV3-1 and J is TRBJ2-7; D is uncertain. This CDR3 has 14 residues. Trimming removed 5 bases from V and 0 bases from J, with 11 bases in between. Germline V CDR1 and CDR2: LGHDT, YNNKEL (reference sequence).

The CDR3 reads CASSFRGSGELFF. The CDR3 DNA is TGTGCCAGCAGCTTCCGGGGGTCCGGGGAGCTGTTTTTT. The rearrangement joins TRBV3-1 to TRBJ2-2; D might be TRBD2 (6 bases). CDR3 length: 13 amino acids. V was pared by 5 bases and J by 6 bases, with 10 bases between. Germline CDR1 and CDR2: LGHDT and YNNKEL (reference sequence).

The chain has TRBV27 and TRBJ1-2, with 7 nucleotides matching TRBD1. With 5 bases clipped from V and 5 bases from J, the junction kept 8 bases outside the gene matches. The germline gives CDR1 MNHEY, CDR2 SMNVEV (reference sequence). The CDR3 spans 14 residues. The CDR3 DNA sequence: TGTGCCAGCAGTAGCCGGACAGGTGCTTATGGCTACACCTTC. Translated: CASSSRTGAYGYTF.

The rearrangement uses TRBV2 and TRBJ2-3, with D perhaps given as TRBD1 or TRBD2 (5 bases each). V lost 4 bases and J lost 11, with 16 bases in between. The CDR3 consists of 13 residues. The V gene's germline CDR1 is SNHLY and CDR2 FYNNEI. CDR3 DNA sequence: TGTGCCAGCAGTGCGGGGCAGCCAAAACTGCAGTATTTT. It translates to CASSAGQPKLQYF.

The chain is built from TRBV5-1 and TRBJ1-1; possible D gene TRBD1, 6 bases. This CDR3 is built from 13 residues. From germline, CDR1 is SGHRS and CDR2 YFSETQ. Trimming left V 4 bases short and J 5 bases short, with 12 bases between. CDR3 sequence (DNA): TGCGCCAGCAGCCGTACAGGGTTTACTGAAGCTTTCTTT. This sequence encodes CASSRTGFTEAFF. The whole variable domain, filled in from reference TRBV5-1 and TRBJ1-1, reads KAGVTQTPRYLIKTRGQQVTLSCSPISGHRSVSWYQQTPGQGLQFLFEYFSETQRNKGNFPGRFSGRQFSNSRSEMNVSTLELGDSALYLCASSRTGFTEAFFGQGTRLTVV.